This T cell receptor beta chain came from a study of blood T cells in healthy people across ages. Broader study findings: Naive T cell percentage by flow cytometry tracked strongly with beta diversity.

The CDR3 length is 15 residues. CDR1 and CDR2 from the germline V gene are SGHTA and FQGNSA. The V gene lost 1 base and the J gene lost 2 bases, with 9 bases spanning the gap. The authors ran a second PCR of roughly 6 to 12 cycles using a sample-barcoded 5' primer and a J-beta primer mix. CDR3-containing paired-end reads numbering at least 2.5 million came from each sample. Via MiXCR, TCRdb re-called the 5' RACE reads, giving one row per CDR3 protein. The repertoire has 550,000 to 650,000 distinct CDR3 sequences, approximately 30% of them found once; the top ten carry approximately 15%. This clonotype showed up many times. Its antigen is not identified.

The sample consisted of blood. The sequence was obtained from a woman older than 75 in good health. J is TRBJ1-5 and V is TRBV7-2; D possibly corresponds to TRBD1 (5 bases). The CDR3: CASSLVGGGNQPQHF. In DNA, the CDR3 is TGTGCCAGCAGCTTAGTGGGGGGTGGCAATCAGCCCCAGCATTTT.